This record concerns one T cell receptor (beta chain) sequence. The antigen remains undetermined. This sample is drawn from a study of T cell responses to AZD1222 COVID-19 vaccine. Study-wide findings and caveats: The study found vaccine-associated CD4 TCRs spanning spike, dominant at 160-218 and 743-854.

The repertoire was sequenced with immunoSEQ multiplex PCR; TCRdb's copy has only in-frame clones and lacks some. The sample consists of fewer than 200,000 clones, 70% to 90% of them appearing once. V shed 6 bases, J shed 3 bases, and the junction held 7 bases outside the gene matches. This CDR3 has 16 residues. CDR1 is MDHEN and CDR2 is SYDVKM in the germline V gene. The clonotype originates from an adult who received the AZD1222 COVID-19 vaccine. Specimen: peripheral blood, collected 28 days after the second AZD1222 dose. The chain uses TRBV28 and TRBJ1-4, with 10 bases matching TRBD1. CDR3 sequence (DNA): TGTGCCAGCAGAGCCGGACAGGGGGGGGCTAATGAAAAACTGTTTTTT. Protein sequence: CASRAGQGGANEKLFF. Looking up the rest from reference TRBV28 and TRBJ1-4 gives the full variable domain: DVKVTQSSRYLVKRTGEKVFLECVQDMDHENMFWYRQDPGLGLRLIYFSYDVKMKEKGDIPEGYSVSREKKERFSLILESASTNQTSMYLCASRAGQGGANEKLFFGSGTQLSVL.